This TCR beta chain was recorded in a study of OX40 agonist ivuxolimab in advanced cancers. At the level of the study: Patients got intravenous ivuxolimab at 0.01 to 10 mg/kg every 2 weeks.

Study-level results: Relative to CD4+ cells, CD8+ T cells on average had more expanded clones. At 0.1 to 3.0 mg/kg and by week 6, CD4+ and CD8+ T cells in the blood had expanded clonally.

About this clone itself: Its specificity is unknown.

The germline V gene encodes CDR1 SGHNT and CDR2 YYREEE (reference sequence). V lost 0 bases, J lost 6 bases, and 12 bases stayed unmatched. CDR3 length: 17 residues. Measured with immunoSEQ multiplex PCR; TCRdb has only the in-frame clones, and not every one. The table records tens of thousands of clones, 80% to 95% of them present only once. This sequence originates from an adult with an advanced solid tumor such as melanoma, head and neck, liver or kidney cancer. The sequences come from CD4+ or CD8+ T cells sorted from blood, collected in a trial of the OX40 agonist ivuxolimab. The gene calls are TRBV5-4 and TRBJ2-1; 7 bases line up with TRBD2. The DNA of the CDR3 is TGTGCCAGCAGCTTGGCATGGGGGGGAGGGCCAGGCAATGAGCAGTTCTTC. Translation gives CASSLAWGGGPGNEQFF.